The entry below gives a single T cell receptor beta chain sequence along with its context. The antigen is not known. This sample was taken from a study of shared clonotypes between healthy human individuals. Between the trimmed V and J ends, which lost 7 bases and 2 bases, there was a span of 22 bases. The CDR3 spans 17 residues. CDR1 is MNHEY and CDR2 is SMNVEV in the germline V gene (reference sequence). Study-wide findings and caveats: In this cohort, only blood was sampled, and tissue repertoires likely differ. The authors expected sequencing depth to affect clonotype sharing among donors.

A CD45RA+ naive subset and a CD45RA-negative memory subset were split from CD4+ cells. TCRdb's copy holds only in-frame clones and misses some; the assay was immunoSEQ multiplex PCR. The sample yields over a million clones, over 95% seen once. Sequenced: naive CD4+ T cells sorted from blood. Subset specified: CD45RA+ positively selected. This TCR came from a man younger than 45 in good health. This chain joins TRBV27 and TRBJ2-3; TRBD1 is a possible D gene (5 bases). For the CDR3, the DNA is TGTGCCAGCAACGCCCGTAAGTCCCAGGGCGTCACAGATACGCAGTATTTT. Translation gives CASNARKSQGVTDTQYF.